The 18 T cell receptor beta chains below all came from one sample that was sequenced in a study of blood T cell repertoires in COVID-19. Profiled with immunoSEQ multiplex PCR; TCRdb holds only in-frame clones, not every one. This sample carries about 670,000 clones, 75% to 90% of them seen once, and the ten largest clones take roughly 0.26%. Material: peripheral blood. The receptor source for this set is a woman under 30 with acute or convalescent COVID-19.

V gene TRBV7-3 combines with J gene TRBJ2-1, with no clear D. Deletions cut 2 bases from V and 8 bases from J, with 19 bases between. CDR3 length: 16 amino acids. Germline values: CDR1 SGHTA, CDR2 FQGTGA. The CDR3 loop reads CASSLSRGGAWDEQFF. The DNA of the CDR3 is TGTGCCAGCAGCTTATCAAGAGGCGGAGCCTGGGATGAGCAGTTCTTC.

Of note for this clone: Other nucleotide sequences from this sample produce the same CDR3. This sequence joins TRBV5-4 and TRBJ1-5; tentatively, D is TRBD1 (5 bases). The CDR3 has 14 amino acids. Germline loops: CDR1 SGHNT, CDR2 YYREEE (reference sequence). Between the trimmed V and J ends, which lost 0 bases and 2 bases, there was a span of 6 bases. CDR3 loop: CASSLGGGNQPQHF. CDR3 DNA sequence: TGTGCCAGCAGCTTGGGGGGGGGCAATCAGCCCCAGCATTTT.

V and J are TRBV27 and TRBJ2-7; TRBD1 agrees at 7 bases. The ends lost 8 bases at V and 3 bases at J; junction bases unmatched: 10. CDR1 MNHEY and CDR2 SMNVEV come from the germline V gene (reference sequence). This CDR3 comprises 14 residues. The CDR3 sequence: CASRAPRDSYEQYF. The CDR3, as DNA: TGTGCCAGCCGCGCGCCTCGGGACAGCTACGAGCAGTACTTC.

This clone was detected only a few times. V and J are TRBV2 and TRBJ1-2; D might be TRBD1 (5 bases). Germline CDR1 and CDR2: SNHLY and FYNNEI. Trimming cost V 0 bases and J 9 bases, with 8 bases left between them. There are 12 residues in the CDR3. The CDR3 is CASSEALGRYTF. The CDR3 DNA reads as TGTGCCAGCAGTGAAGCGTTGGGGCGCTACACCTTC.

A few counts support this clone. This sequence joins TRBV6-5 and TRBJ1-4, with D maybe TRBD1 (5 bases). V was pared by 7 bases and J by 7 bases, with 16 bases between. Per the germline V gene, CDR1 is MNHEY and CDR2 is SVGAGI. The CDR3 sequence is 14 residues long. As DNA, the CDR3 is TGTGCCAGCACTTCGGGGCAGGGAGGTGAAAAACTGTTTTTT. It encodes CASTSGQGGEKLFF.

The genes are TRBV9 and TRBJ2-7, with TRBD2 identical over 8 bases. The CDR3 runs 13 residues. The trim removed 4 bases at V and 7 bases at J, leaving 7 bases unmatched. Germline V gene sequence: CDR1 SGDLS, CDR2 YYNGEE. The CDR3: CASSQTAGEEQYF. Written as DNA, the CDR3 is TGTGCCAGCAGCCAAACAGCGGGGGAGGAGCAGTACTTC.

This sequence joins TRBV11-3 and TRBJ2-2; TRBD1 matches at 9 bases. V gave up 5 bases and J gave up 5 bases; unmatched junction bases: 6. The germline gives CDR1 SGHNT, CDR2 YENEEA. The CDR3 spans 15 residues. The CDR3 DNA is TGTGCCAGCAGCACAGGGGGCGGGAATACCGGGGAGCTGTTTTTT. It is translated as CASSTGGGNTGELFF.

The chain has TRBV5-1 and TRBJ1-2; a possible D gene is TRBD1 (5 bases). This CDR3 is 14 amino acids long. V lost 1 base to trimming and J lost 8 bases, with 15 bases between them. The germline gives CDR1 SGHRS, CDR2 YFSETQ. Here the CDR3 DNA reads TGCGCCAGCAGCTTGTTCGTCAGGGATAGCGGCTACACCTTC. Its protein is CASSLFVRDSGYTF.

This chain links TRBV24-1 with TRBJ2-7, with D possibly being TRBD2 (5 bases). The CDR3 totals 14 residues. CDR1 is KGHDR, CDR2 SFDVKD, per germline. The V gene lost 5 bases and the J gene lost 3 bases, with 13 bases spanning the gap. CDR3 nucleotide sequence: TGTGCCACCAGTGCCGAGACTACCAGCTACGAGCAGTACTTC. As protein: CATSAETTSYEQYF.

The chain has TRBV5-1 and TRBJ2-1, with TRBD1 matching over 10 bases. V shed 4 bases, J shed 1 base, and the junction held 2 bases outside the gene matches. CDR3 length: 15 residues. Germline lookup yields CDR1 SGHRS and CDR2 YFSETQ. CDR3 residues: CASSGQGGSYNEQFF. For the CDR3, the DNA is TGCGCCAGCAGCGGACAGGGGGGGTCCTACAATGAGCAGTTCTTC.

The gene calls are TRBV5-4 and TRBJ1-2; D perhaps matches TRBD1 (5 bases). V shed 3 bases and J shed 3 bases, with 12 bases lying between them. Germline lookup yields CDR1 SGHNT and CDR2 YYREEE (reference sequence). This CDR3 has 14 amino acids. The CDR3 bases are TGTGCCAGCAGCTCCCCAGGGTATGACTATGGCTACACCTTC. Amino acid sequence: CASSSPGYDYGYTF.

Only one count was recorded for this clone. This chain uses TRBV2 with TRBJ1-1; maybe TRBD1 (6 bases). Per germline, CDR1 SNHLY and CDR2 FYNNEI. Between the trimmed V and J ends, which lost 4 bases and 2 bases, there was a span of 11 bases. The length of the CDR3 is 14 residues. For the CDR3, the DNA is TGTGCCAGCAGTGGACAGGCGTCAAACACTGAAGCTTTCTTT. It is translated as CASSGQASNTEAFF.

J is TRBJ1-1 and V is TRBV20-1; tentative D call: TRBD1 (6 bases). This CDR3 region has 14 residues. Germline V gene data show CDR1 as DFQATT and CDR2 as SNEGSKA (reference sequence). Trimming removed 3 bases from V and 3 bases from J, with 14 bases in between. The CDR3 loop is CSASNPGQHTEAFF. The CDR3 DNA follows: TGCAGTGCTAGTAATCCCGGACAGCACACTGAAGCTTTCTTT.

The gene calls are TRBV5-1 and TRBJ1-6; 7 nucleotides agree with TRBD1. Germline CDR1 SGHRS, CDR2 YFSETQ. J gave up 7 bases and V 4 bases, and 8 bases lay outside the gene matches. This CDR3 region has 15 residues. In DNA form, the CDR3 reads TGCGCCAGCAGCCCTACTGGAGGGGGCAATTCACCCCTCCACTTT. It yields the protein CASSPTGGGNSPLHF.

CDR3 region: CASSSDRASGPQHF. For the CDR3, the DNA is TGTGCCAGTAGTTCCGACAGGGCGTCGGGGCCCCAGCATTTT. The chain is built from TRBV19 and TRBJ1-5; the match to TRBD1 covers 7 bases. V lost 5 bases to trimming and J lost 9 bases; unmatched junction nucleotides: 10. This CDR3 is built from 14 residues. In germline, CDR1 is LNHDA, CDR2 SQIVND (reference sequence).

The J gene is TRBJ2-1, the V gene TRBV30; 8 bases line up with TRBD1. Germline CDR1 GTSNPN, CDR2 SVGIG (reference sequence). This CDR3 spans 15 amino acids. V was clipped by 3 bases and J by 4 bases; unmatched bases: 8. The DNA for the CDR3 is TGTGCCTGGAGGCCGGGCAGGGGGCCATACAATGAGCAGTTCTTC. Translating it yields CAWRPGRGPYNEQFF.

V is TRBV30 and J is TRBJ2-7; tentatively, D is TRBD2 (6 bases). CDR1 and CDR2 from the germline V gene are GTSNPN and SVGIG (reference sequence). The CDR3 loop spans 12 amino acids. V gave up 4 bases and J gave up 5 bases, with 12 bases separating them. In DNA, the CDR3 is TGTGCCTGGACTCCGGCGGGGAACGAGCAGTACTTC. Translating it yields CAWTPAGNEQYF.

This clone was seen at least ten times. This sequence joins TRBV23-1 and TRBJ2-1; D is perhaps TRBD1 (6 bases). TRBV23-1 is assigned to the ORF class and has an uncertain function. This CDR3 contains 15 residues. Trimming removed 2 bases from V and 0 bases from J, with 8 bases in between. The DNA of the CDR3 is TGCGCCAGCAGTCAAGCGGACAGCTCCTACAATGAGCAGTTCTTC. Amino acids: CASSQADSSYNEQFF.